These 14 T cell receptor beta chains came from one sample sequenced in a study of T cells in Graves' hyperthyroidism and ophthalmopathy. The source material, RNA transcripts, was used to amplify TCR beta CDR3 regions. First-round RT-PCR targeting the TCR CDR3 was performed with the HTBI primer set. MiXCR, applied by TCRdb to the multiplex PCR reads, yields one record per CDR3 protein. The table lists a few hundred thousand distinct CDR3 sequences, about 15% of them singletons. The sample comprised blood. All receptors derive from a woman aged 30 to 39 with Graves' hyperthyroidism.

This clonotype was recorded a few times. The CDR3 DNA reads TGCAGTGCTAGAGACCGTAGCGGGAGGCACTTCTACGAGCAGTACTTC. Protein: CSARDRSGRHFYEQYF. The genes are TRBV20-1 and TRBJ2-7; TRBD2 matches 10 bases. The J segment lost 3 bases and the V segment lost 0 bases, leaving 8 bases of the junction unmatched. Germline V gene sequence: CDR1 DFQATT, CDR2 SNEGSKA (reference sequence). The CDR3 spans 16 residues.

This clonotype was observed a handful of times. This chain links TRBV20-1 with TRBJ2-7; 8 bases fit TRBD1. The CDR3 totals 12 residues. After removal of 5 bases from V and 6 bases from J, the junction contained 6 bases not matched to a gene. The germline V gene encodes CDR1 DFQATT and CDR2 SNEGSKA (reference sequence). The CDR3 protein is CSAASGQGEQYF. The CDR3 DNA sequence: TGCAGTGCTGCCAGCGGACAGGGCGAGCAGTACTTC.

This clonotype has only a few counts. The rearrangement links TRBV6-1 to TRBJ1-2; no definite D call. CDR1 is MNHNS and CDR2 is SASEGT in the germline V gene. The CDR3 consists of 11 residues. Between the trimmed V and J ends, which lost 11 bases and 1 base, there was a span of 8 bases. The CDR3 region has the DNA TGTGCCGGGATGGATAACTATGGCTACACCTTC. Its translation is CAGMDNYGYTF.

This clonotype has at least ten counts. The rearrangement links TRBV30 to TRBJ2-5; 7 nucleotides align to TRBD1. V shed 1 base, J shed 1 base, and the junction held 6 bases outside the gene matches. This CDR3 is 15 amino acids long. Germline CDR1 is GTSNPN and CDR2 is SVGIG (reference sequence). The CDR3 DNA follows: TGTGCCTGGAGTGCAGGGGGATTCGGCCAAGAGACCCAGTACTTC. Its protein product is CAWSAGGFGQETQYF.

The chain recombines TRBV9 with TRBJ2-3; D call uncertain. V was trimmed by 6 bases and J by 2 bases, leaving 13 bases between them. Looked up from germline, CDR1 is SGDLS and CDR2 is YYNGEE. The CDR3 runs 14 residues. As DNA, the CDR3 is TGTGCCAGCACCAGAGGATATGTCACAGATACGCAGTATTTT. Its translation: CASTRGYVTDTQYF. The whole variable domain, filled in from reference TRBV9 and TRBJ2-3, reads DSGVTQTPKHLITATGQRVTLRCSPRSGDLSVYWYQQSLDQGLQFLIQYYNGEERAKGNILERFSAQQFPDLHSELNLSSLELGDSALYFCASTRGYVTDTQYFGPGTRLTVL.

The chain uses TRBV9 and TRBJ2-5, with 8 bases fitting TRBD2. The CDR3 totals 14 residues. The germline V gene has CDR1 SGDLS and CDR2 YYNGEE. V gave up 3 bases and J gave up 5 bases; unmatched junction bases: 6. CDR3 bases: TGTGCCAGCAGCGCGGGGGGGGCACGGGAGACCCAGTACTTC. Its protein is CASSAGGARETQYF.

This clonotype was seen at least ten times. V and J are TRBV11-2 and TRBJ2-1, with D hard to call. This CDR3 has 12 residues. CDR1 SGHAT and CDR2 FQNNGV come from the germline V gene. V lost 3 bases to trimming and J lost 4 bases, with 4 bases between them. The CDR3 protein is CASSFAYNEQFF. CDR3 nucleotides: TGTGCCAGCAGCTTCGCGTACAATGAGCAGTTCTTC.

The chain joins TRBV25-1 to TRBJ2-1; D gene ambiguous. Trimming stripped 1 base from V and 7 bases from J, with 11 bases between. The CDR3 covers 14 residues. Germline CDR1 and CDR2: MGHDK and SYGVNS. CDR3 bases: TGTGCCAGCAGTGAATGGCCCGTCTCTAATGAGCAGTTCTTC. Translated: CASSEWPVSNEQFF.

CDR3 sequence reads: CASSFISASYEQYF. The CDR3 nucleotides are TGTGCCAGCAGCTTTATCTCGGCTTCCTACGAGCAGTACTTC. The chain employs TRBV7-6 and TRBJ2-7, with D uncertain. Per the germline V gene, CDR1 is SGHVS and CDR2 is FNYEAQ. The V end was cut by 3 bases, the J end by 1 base, with 10 bases between. The CDR3 covers 14 residues. Full variable domain (outside the CDR3, taken from reference TRBV7-6 and TRBJ2-7): GAGVSQSPRYKVTKRGQDVALRCDPISGHVSLYWYRQALGQGPEFLTYFNYEAQQDKSGLPNDRFSAERPEGSISTLTIQRTEQRDSAMYRCASSFISASYEQYFGPGTRLTVT.

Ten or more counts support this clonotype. The CDR3, as DNA: TGTGCCAGCATCCCGGGACAGTGGAACACTGAAGCTTTCTTT. Translation: CASIPGQWNTEAFF. The chain carries TRBV2 and TRBJ1-1, with 7 bases identical to TRBD1. CDR1 SNHLY and CDR2 FYNNEI come from the germline V gene. The CDR3 has 14 residues. J lost 1 base, V lost 7 bases, and 6 bases had no gene match.

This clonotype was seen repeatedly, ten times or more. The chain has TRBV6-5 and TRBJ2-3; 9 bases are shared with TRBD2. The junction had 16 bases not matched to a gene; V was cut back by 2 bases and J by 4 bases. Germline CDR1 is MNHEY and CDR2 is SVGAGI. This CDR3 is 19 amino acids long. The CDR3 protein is CASSYTANRVSGSADTQYF. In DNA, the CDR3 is TGTGCCAGCAGTTACACGGCCAACCGAGTTAGCGGGAGCGCAGATACGCAGTATTTT.

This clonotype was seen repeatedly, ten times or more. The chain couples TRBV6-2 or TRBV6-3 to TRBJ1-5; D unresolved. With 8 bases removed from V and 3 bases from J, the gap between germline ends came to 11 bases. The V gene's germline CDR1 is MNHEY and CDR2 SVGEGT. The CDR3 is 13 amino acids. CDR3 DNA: TGTGCCAGCGGTTGGATTGACAATCAGCCCCAGCATTTT. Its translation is CASGWIDNQPQHF.

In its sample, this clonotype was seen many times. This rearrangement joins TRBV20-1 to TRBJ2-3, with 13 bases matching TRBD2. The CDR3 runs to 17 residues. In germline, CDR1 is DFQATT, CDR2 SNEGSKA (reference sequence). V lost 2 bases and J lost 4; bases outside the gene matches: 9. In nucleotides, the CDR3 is TGCAGTGCTAGACCCATCCCAGGACTAGCGGGAGCAGATACGCAGTATTTT. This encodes CSARPIPGLAGADTQYF.

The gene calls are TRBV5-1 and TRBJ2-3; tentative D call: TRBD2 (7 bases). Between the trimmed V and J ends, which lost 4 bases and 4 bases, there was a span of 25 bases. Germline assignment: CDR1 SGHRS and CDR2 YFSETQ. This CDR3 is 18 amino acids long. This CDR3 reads CASSRPSGGQGYPDTQYF. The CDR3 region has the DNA TGCGCCAGCAGCCGACCATCCGGGGGGCAGGGCTACCCAGATACGCAGTATTTT. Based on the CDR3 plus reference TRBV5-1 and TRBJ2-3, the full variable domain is KAGVTQTPRYLIKTRGQQVTLSCSPISGHRSVSWYQQTPGQGLQFLFEYFSETQRNKGNFPGRFSGRQFSNSRSEMNVSTLELGDSALYLCASSRPSGGQGYPDTQYFGPGTRLTVL.